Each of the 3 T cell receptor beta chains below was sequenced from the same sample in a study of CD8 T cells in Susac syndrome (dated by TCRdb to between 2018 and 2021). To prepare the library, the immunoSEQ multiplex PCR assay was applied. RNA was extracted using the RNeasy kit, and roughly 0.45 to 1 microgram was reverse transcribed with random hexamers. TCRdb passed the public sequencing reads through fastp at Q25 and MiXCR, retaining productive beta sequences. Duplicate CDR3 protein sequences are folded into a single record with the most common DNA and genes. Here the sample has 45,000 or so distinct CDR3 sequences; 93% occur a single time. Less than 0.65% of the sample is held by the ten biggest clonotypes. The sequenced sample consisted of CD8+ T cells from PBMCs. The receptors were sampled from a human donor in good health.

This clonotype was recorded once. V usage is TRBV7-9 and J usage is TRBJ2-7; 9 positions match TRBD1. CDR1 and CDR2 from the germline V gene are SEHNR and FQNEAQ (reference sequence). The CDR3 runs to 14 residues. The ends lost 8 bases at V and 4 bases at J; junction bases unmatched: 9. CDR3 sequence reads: CASGEQGALYEQYF. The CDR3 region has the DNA TGTGCCAGCGGAGAACAGGGGGCGTTGTACGAGCAGTACTTC.

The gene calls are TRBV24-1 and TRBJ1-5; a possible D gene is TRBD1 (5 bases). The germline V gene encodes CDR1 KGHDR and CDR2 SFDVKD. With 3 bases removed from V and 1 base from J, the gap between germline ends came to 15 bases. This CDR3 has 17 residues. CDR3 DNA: TGTGCCACCAGTGATGTGACAGCCGACTTGAGCAATCAGCCCCAGCATTTT. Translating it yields CATSDVTADLSNQPQHF.

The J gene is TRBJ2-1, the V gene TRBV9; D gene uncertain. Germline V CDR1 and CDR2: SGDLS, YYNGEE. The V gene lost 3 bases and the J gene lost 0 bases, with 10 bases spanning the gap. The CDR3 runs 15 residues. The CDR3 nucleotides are TGTGCCAGCAGCGCCGGCCGGAGCTCCTACAATGAGCAGTTCTTC. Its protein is CASSAGRSSYNEQFF.